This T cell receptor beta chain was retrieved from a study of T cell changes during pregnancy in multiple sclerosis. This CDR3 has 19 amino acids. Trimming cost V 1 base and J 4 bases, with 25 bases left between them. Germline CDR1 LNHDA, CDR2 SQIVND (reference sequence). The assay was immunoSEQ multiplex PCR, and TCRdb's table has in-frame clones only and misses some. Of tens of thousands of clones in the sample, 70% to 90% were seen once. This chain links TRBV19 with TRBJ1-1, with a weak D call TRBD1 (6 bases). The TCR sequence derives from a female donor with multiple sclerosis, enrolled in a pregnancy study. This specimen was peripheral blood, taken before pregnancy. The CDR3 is CASSIVLRGGSKSGTEAFF. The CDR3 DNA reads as TGTGCCAGTAGTATAGTTCTTCGGGGGGGCAGTAAGTCCGGCACTGAAGCTTTCTTT.